The next 22 T cell receptor beta chains were all read from a single sample in a study of shared clonotypes between healthy human individuals. Naive CD8 cells lacked CD45RO, underwent positive selection for CCR7 and left out terminally differentiated effector memory CD45RA+ cells. Sequencing was performed with immunoSEQ multiplex PCR; in TCRdb, only in-frame clones are kept and a portion is missing. The sample has more than 2 million clones; about 94% are singletons. Sample: naive CD8+ T cells from PBMCs. The receptors originated from a young man in good health. Some clones in this sample may be carry-over from other donors' samples.

V is TRBV7-2 and J is TRBJ2-1; 8 bases align to TRBD2. The CDR3 extends over 17 amino acids. V dropped 4 bases and J dropped 0; count of bases not matched to a gene: 8. Per the germline V gene, CDR1 is SGHTA and CDR2 is FQGNSA. The CDR3 protein is CASSSTGGVSSYNEQFF. The CDR3 DNA sequence: TGTGCCAGCAGCTCCACCGGGGGGGTTAGCTCCTACAATGAGCAGTTCTTC.

The V gene is TRBV9, the J gene TRBJ2-5; TRBD2 matches 9 bases. The CDR3 loop spans 17 amino acids. V gave up 4 bases and J gave up 5 bases; unmatched junction bases: 15. Germline V lookup: CDR1 SGDLS, CDR2 YYNGEE. The CDR3 DNA is TGTGCCAGCAGCCCTGGTCTAGCGGGGTTATTGCTCGAGACCCAGTACTTC. This codes for CASSPGLAGLLLETQYF. Drawing the rest from reference TRBV9 and TRBJ2-5, the complete variable domain is DSGVTQTPKHLITATGQRVTLRCSPRSGDLSVYWYQQSLDQGLQFLIQYYNGEERAKGNILERFSAQQFPDLHSELNLSSLELGDSALYFCASSPGLAGLLLETQYFGPGTRLLVL.

The chain couples TRBV19 to TRBJ2-3; weak D call: TRBD2 (5 bases). Germline V lookup: CDR1 LNHDA, CDR2 SQIVND (reference sequence). CDR3 length: 14 residues. Deletions cut 5 bases from V and 3 bases from J, with 12 bases between. The CDR3 coding sequence is TGTGCCAGTAGTGACTACAGTCTTACAGATACGCAGTATTTT. Protein: CASSDYSLTDTQYF.

The chain combines TRBV9 with TRBJ2-3; 9 nucleotides agree with TRBD2. This CDR3 is 16 amino acids long. Looked up from germline, CDR1 is SGDLS and CDR2 is YYNGEE. V shed 0 bases and J 0 bases; nucleotides not matched to a gene: 2. CDR3 sequence: CASSVESGRSTDTQYF. Written as DNA, the CDR3 is TGTGCCAGCAGCGTAGAGAGCGGGAGGAGCACAGATACGCAGTATTTT.

As regards this clone: The same CDR3 can be traced to other DNA sequences in this sample. This chain links TRBV7-9 with TRBJ2-1; 12 bases agree with TRBD2. CDR3 size: 16 residues. Germline values: CDR1 SEHNR, CDR2 FQNEAQ (reference sequence). Unmatched junction bases numbered 1, after V lost 0 bases and J lost 4 bases. The CDR3 coding sequence is TGTGCCAGCAGCTTAGCCGGACTAGCGGGGTACAATGAGCAGTTCTTC. Translating it yields CASSLAGLAGYNEQFF.

CDR3 sequence (DNA): TGTGCCAGCAGTTGGAGTGATCCCTATGAAAAACTGTTTTTT. Protein sequence: CASSWSDPYEKLFF. V is TRBV27 and J is TRBJ1-4; D not certain. The CDR3 totals 14 residues. V was shortened by 4 bases and J by 6 bases, with 12 bases between the two germline ends. Germline loops: CDR1 MNHEY, CDR2 SMNVEV (reference sequence). The full variable domain, in which reference TRBV27 and TRBJ1-4 provide the parts outside the CDR3, is EAQVTQNPRYLITVTGKKLTVTCSQNMNHEYMSWYRQDPGLGLRQIYYSMNVEVTDKGDVPEGYKVSRKEKRNFPLILESPSPNQTSLYFCASSWSDPYEKLFFGSGTQLSVL.

The chain carries TRBV27 and TRBJ2-5, with D perhaps TRBD1 or TRBD2 (5 bases each). The length of the CDR3 is 14 residues. Deletions cut 8 bases from V and 10 bases from J, with 23 bases between. CDR1 and CDR2 (germline): MNHEY, SMNVEV (reference sequence). The CDR3 DNA follows: TGTGCCAGCTGTCGGACCGGGACGGCTATGGACCAGTACTTC. This sequence encodes CASCRTGTAMDQYF.

V usage is TRBV7-9 and J usage is TRBJ2-1, with TRBD2 identical over 8 bases. CDR1 and CDR2 (germline): SEHNR, FQNEAQ (reference sequence). Trimming took 8 bases from V and 1 from J; bases not matched to a gene: 10. The CDR3 length is 16 residues. The CDR3 coding sequence is TGTGCCAGCCCGATTTCTAGCGGGTTTTCCTACAATGAGCAGTTCTTC. It codes for CASPISSGFSYNEQFF.

V and J are TRBV12-5 and TRBJ2-7; the match to TRBD2 covers 12 bases. Germline-derived CDR1 and CDR2 are LGHNT and FRNRAP. V lost 7 bases, J lost 4 bases, and 14 bases stayed unmatched. The CDR3 totals 17 residues. CDR3 sequence: CASDSPRLAGDEYEQYF. CDR3 sequence (DNA): TGTGCTAGTGACTCCCCAAGACTAGCGGGAGATGAGTACGAGCAGTACTTC. The complete variable domain, with remaining parts taken from reference TRBV12-5 and TRBJ2-7, reads DARVTQTPRHKVTEMGQEVTMRCQPILGHNTVFWYRQTMMQGLELLAYFRNRAPLDDSGMPKDRFSAEMPDATLATLKIQPSEPRDSAVYFCASDSPRLAGDEYEQYFGPGTRLTVT.

The V gene is TRBV2, the J gene TRBJ2-5; no firm D call. Germline loops: CDR1 SNHLY, CDR2 FYNNEI. This CDR3 contains 14 residues. V lost 1 base, J lost 5 bases, and 11 bases lay in between. Here the CDR3 DNA reads TGTGCCAGCAGTGAAGGTCCCGCGTGGGAGACCCAGTACTTC. This codes for CASSEGPAWETQYF.

V and J are TRBV5-1 and TRBJ2-7, with D perhaps given as TRBD1 or TRBD2 (5 bases each). This CDR3 is 15 amino acids long. Germline V lookup: CDR1 SGHRS, CDR2 YFSETQ. The germline V and J ends were trimmed by 0 bases and 3 bases, with 13 bases remaining between them. Here the CDR3 reads CASSLVFEGHYEQYF. The CDR3 nucleotides are TGCGCCAGCAGCTTGGTATTCGAGGGGCACTACGAGCAGTACTTC.

The rearrangement uses TRBV11-2 and TRBJ1-4, with no clear D. Germline V lookup: CDR1 SGHAT, CDR2 FQNNGV. The CDR3 has 15 amino acids. Trimming removed 5 bases at V and 3 bases at J, with 13 bases between. CDR3 sequence reads: CASSPGPGPNEKLFF. The CDR3 nucleotides read TGTGCCAGCAGCCCCGGACCGGGCCCTAATGAAAAACTGTTTTTT.

In the case of this clone: Distinct nucleotide sequences in the sample also encode this CDR3. The rearrangement uses TRBV27 and TRBJ2-7; 9 bases agree with TRBD1. The J segment lost 4 bases and the V segment lost 6 bases, leaving 7 bases of the junction unmatched. Germline V gene data show CDR1 as MNHEY and CDR2 as SMNVEV (reference sequence). This CDR3 spans 14 amino acids. The CDR3 DNA reads TGTGCCAGCAGCCTCGGGACAGGGAGATACGAGCAGTACTTC. Amino acid sequence: CASSLGTGRYEQYF.

This chain connects TRBV7-8 to TRBJ1-5; 10 nucleotides line up with TRBD1. This CDR3 is built from 16 residues. V dropped 3 bases and J dropped 4; count of bases not matched to a gene: 6. CDR1 is SGHVS, CDR2 FQNEAQ, per germline. The CDR3, as DNA: TGTGCCAGCAGCTTGAGCGGACAGGGGGGGAATCAGCCCCAGCATTTT. This gives the protein CASSLSGQGGNQPQHF.

The gene calls are TRBV5-6 and TRBJ1-3; TRBD1 aligns across 7 bases. Germline trimming cut 4 bases from V and 0 bases from J; bases unmatched to any gene: 4. The CDR3 consists of 15 residues. Germline CDR1 reads SGHDT; CDR2 reads YYEEEE. Here the CDR3 DNA reads TGTGCCAGCAGCCACGGGACAGTCTCTGGAAACACCATATATTTT. This gives the protein CASSHGTVSGNTIYF.

V is TRBV19 and J is TRBJ1-1; 7 bases line up with TRBD1. The CDR3 is 15 residues long. Per germline, CDR1 LNHDA and CDR2 SQIVND (reference sequence). V was clipped by 2 bases and J by 1 base; unmatched bases: 4. CDR3 loop: CASSISRTGNTEAFF. CDR3 DNA: TGTGCCAGTAGTATATCCAGGACAGGGAACACTGAAGCTTTCTTT.

This chain connects TRBV19 to TRBJ1-4; D remains unclear. The germline gives CDR1 LNHDA, CDR2 SQIVND (reference sequence). V was clipped by 0 bases and J by 0 bases, with 8 bases between them. CDR3 length: 16 residues. The CDR3 here is CASSIDSSPTNEKLFF. The CDR3 DNA sequence: TGTGCCAGTAGTATAGACTCCAGCCCAACTAATGAAAAACTGTTTTTT.

The chain employs TRBV4-1 and TRBJ2-4; 9 bases map to TRBD1. With V trimmed by 1 base and J by 0 bases, 13 bases remained unmatched. Germline V gene lookup returns CDR1 MGHRA and CDR2 YSYEKL. The CDR3 has 20 amino acids. CDR3 sequence reads: CASSQVRTGVPGKAKNIQYF. CDR3 bases: TGCGCCAGCAGCCAAGTGAGGACAGGGGTCCCAGGAAAAGCCAAAAACATTCAGTACTTC.

This chain uses TRBV27 with TRBJ2-2; D is undetermined. From germline, CDR1 is MNHEY and CDR2 SMNVEV (reference sequence). The CDR3 covers 11 residues. V was pared by 7 bases and J by 5 bases, with 5 bases between. Here the CDR3 reads CASMGTGELFF. CDR3 sequence (DNA): TGTGCCAGCATGGGGACCGGGGAGCTGTTTTTT.

The V call is TRBV9, the J call TRBJ1-1, with D possibly TRBD1 on 5 matching bases. Trimming pared 0 bases from V and 2 bases from J, leaving 14 bases between. Germline lookup yields CDR1 SGDLS and CDR2 YYNGEE. This CDR3 is 16 amino acids long. This chain's CDR3 is CASSVGRGARNTEAFF. The CDR3, as DNA: TGTGCCAGCAGCGTAGGTAGAGGGGCGCGAAACACTGAAGCTTTCTTT. The full variable domain, completed using reference TRBV9 and TRBJ1-1, is DSGVTQTPKHLITATGQRVTLRCSPRSGDLSVYWYQQSLDQGLQFLIQYYNGEERAKGNILERFSAQQFPDLHSELNLSSLELGDSALYFCASSVGRGARNTEAFFGQGTRLTVV.

J is TRBJ2-5 and V is TRBV9; 11 bases are a match to TRBD2. Germline V gene sequence: CDR1 SGDLS, CDR2 YYNGEE. Losses at the gene ends were 5 bases for V and 0 bases for J; bases not matched to a gene: 6. CDR3 size: 16 residues. Here the CDR3 DNA reads TGTGCCAGCAGAGTGGGACTAGCGGAGGACCAAGAGACCCAGTACTTC. It specifies CASRVGLAEDQETQYF.

This clone was counted once. The chain couples TRBV29-1 to TRBJ1-1; a possible D gene is TRBD1 (5 bases). There are 11 residues in the CDR3. V lost 4 bases, J lost 6 bases, and 9 bases lay in between. Germline V gene data show CDR1 as SQVTM and CDR2 as ANQGSEA. The CDR3 reads CSVGVGAEAFF. The DNA for the CDR3 is TGCAGCGTTGGGGTGGGGGCTGAAGCTTTCTTT.